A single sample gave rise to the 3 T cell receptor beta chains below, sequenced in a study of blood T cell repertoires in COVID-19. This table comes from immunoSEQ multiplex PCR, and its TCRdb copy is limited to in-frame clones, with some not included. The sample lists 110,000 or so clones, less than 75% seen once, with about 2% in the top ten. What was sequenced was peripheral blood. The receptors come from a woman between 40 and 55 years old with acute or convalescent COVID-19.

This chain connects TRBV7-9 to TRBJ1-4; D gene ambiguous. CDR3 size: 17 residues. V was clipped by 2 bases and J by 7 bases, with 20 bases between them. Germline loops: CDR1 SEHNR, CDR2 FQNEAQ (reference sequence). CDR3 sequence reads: CASSLPDYEVLTEKLFF. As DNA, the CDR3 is TGTGCCAGCAGCTTACCGGACTATGAAGTCCTTACTGAAAAACTGTTTTTT.

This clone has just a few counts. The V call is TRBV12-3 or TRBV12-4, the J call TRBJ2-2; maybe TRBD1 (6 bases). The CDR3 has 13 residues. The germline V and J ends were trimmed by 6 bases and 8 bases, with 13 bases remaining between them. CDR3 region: CASSPRGLGELFF. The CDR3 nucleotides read TGTGCCAGCAGCCCCAGGGGCCTGGGGGAGCTGTTTTTT.

The CDR3 loop is CASSMQARQPQHF. Here the CDR3 DNA reads TGTGCCAGTAGTATGCAGGCACGTCAGCCCCAGCATTTT. The chain joins TRBV19 to TRBJ1-5; D uncertain. CDR1 LNHDA and CDR2 SQIVND come from the germline V gene (reference sequence). Trimming removed 3 bases at V and 6 bases at J, with 9 bases between. CDR3 length: 13 amino acids.